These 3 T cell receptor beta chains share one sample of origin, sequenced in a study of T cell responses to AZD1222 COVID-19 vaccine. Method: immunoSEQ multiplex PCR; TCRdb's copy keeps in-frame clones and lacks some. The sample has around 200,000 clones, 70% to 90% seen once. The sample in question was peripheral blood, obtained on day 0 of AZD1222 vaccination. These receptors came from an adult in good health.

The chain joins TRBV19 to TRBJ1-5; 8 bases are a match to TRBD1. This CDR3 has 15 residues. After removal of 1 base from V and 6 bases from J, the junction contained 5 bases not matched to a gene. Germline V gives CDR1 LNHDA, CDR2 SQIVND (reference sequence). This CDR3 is CASSIVAQGGQPQHF. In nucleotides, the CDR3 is TGTGCCAGTAGTATAGTGGCACAGGGGGGTCAGCCCCAGCATTTT.

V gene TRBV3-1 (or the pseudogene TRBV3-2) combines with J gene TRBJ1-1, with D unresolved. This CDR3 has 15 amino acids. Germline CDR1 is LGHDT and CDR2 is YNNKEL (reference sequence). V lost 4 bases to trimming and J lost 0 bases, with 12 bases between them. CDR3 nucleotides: TGTGCCAGCAGCCCCCAGGAAGGATTGAACACTGAAGCTTTCTTT. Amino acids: CASSPQEGLNTEAFF.

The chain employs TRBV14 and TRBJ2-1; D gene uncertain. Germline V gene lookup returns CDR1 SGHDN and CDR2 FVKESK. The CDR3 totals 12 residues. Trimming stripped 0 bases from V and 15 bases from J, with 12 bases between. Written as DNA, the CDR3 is TGTGCCAGCAGCCAAGATAGGACCAAAAGGTTCTTC. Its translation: CASSQDRTKRFF.